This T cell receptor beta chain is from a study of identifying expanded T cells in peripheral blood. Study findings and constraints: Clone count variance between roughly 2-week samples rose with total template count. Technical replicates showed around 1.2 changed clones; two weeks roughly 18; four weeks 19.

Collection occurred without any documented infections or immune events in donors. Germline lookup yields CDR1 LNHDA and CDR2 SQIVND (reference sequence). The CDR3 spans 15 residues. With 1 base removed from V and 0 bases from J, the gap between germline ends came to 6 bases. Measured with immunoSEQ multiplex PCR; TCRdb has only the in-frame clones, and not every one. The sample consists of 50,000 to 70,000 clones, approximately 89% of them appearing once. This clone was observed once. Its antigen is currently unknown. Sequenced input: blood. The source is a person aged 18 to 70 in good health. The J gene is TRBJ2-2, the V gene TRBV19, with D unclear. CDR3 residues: CASSIASTNTGELFF. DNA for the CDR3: TGTGCCAGTAGTATAGCCAGCACGAACACCGGGGAGCTGTTTTTT.